In its sample, the clone carrying this T cell receptor beta chain was seen many times. Its antigen is not identified. The source of the sample is a study of neurological immune-mediated disorders. Study-level results: Private repertoires in all groups were suggested by the absence of shared CDR3 amino acid sequences among expanded clones across subjects.

The making of cDNA relied on 5'RACE with 10-nucleotide random UMIs. In every sequencing run, more than 180 million TCR-beta sequences were generated from 15-18 subjects. TCRdb re-analysed the 5' RACE reads in MiXCR, keeping a single row per CDR3 protein. This sample has 74,000 or so distinct CDR3 sequences, with around a tenth found just once. Unsorted libraries were derived from 2 million PBMCs stored at -80 C. The CDR3 sequence is 15 residues long. V lost 1 base to trimming and J lost 0 bases, with 6 bases between them. CDR1 MNHEY and CDR2 SMNVEV come from the germline V gene (reference sequence). The chain has TRBV27 and TRBJ2-2; D unresolved. This TCR was sampled from a man aged 50-60 years in good health. The sample comprised PBMCs. In nucleotides, the CDR3 is TGTGCCAGCAGTTTATGGAACTCGAACACCGGGGAGCTGTTTTTT. It encodes CASSLWNSNTGELFF.